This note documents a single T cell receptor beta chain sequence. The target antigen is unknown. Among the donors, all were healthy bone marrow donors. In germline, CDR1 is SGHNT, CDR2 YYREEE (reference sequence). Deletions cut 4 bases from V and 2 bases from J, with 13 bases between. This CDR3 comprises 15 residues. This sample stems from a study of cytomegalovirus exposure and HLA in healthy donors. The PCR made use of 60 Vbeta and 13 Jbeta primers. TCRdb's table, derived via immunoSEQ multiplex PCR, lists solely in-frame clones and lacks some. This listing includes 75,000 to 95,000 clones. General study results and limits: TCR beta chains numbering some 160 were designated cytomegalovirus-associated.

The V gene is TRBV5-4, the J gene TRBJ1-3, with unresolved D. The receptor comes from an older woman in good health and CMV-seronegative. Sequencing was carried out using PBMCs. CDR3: CASSLDTSPGNTIYF. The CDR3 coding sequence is TGTGCCAGCAGCCTGGATACTTCTCCTGGAAACACCATATATTTT. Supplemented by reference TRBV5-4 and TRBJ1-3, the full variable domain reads ETGVTQSPTHLIKTRGQQVTLRCSSQSGHNTVSWYQQALGQGPQFIFQYYREEENGRGNFPPRFSGLQFPNYSSELNVNALELDDSALYLCASSLDTSPGNTIYFGEGSWLTVV.